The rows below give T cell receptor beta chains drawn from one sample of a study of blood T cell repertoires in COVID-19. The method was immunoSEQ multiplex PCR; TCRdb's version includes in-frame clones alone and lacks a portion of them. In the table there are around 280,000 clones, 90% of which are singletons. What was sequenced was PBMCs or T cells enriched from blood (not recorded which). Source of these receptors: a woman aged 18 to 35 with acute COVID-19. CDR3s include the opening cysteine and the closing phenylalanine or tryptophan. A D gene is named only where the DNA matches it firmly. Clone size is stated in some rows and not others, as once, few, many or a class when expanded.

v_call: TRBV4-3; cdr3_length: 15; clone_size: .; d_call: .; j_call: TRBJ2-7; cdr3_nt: TGCGCCAGCAGCCAAGATCTATTGGGGCCCTACGAGCAGTACTTC; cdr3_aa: CASSQDLLGPYEQYF
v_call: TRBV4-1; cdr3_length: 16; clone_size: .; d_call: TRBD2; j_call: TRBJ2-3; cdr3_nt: TGCGCCAGCAGCCAAGTTGGCGGGAGGAGGACAGATACGCAGTATTTT; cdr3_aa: CASSQVGGRRTDTQYF
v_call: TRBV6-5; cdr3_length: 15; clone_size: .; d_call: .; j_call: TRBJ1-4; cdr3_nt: TGTGCCAGCAGTTACTCGGGGACTCTCCCCGAAAAACTGTTTTTT; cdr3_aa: CASSYSGTLPEKLFF
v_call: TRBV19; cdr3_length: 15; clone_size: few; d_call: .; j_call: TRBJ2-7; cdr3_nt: TGTGCCAGTAGTATCGGCCCCGGACAGCTCTACGAGCAGTACTTC; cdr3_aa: CASSIGPGQLYEQYF
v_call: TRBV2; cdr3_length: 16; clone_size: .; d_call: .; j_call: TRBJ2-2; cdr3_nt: TGTGCCAAAGCCTCGTCGTCCGGGACGAACACCGGGGAGCTGTTTTTT; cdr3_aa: CAKASSSGTNTGELFF
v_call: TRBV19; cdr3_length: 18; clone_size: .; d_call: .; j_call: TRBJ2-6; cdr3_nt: TGTGCCAGTAGTATTCGTGGGCCTTTACTTTCTGGGGCCAACGTCCTGACTTTC; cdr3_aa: CASSIRGPLLSGANVLTF
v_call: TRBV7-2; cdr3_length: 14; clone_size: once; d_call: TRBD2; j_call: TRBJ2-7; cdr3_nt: TGTGCCAGCAGCCTCGGACTAGCGCCGTACGAGCAGTACTTC; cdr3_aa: CASSLGLAPYEQYF
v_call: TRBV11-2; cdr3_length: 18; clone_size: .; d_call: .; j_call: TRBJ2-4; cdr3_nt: TGTGCCAGCAGCGTAGGGTTGATACAGAATATAGCCAAAAACATTCAGTACTTC; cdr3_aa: CASSVGLIQNIAKNIQYF
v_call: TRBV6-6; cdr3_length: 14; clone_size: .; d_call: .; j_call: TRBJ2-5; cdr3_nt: TGTGCCAGCAGTTACTCGGACAGCCAAGAGACCCAGTACTTC; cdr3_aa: CASSYSDSQETQYF
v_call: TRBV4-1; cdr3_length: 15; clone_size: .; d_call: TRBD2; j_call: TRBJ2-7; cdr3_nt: TGCGCCAGCAGCCAAAGGGCTAGCGGGAGTTACGAGCAGTACTTC; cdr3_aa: CASSQRASGSYEQYF
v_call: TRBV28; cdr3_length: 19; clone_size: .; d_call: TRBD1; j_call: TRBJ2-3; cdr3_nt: TGTGCCAGCTTCCATACACTCTCCCGGGACAGAGTGTTAGCAGATACGCAGTATTTT; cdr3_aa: CASFHTLSRDRVLADTQYF
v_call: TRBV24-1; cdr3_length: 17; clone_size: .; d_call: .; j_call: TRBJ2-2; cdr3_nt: TGTGCCACCAGTGATCCCAGTACCGGGACAAGGTCCGGGGAGCTGTTTTTT; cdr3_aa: CATSDPSTGTRSGELFF
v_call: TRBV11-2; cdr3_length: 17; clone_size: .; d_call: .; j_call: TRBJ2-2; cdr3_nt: TGTGCCAGCAGCTTAGAGTACTCCTGGGGCAACACCGGGGAGCTGTTTTTT; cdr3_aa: CASSLEYSWGNTGELFF
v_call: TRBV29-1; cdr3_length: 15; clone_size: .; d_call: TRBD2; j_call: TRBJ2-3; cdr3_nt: TGCAGCGTTGAAGAGGTCGGCGGGAGCCCAGATACGCAGTATTTT; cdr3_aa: CSVEEVGGSPDTQYF
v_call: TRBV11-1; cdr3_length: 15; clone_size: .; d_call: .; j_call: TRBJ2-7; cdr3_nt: TGTGCCAGCAGCTTCCGGGGGTCTCGGGCCTACGAGCAGTACTTC; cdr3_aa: CASSFRGSRAYEQYF
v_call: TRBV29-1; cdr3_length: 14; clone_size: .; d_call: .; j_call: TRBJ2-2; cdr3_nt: TGCAGCGTTGAACTGACAGCGAACACCGGGGAGCTGTTTTTT; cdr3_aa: CSVELTANTGELFF
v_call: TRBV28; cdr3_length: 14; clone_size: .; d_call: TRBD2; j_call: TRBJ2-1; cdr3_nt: TGTGCCAGCAGTTTAGCGGGAGGGTCGAATGAGCAGTTCTTC; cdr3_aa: CASSLAGGSNEQFF
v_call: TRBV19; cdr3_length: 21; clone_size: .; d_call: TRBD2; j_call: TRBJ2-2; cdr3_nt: TGTGCCAGTAGTACCCGAGTATGGGTCCTAGCGGGAGGGCAGCACACCGGGGAGCTGTTTTTT; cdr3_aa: CASSTRVWVLAGGQHTGELFF
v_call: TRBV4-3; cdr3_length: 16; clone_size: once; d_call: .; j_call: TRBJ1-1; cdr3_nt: TGCGCCAGCAGCCAAGAAAAGGACTTCCTGAACACTGAAGCTTTCTTT; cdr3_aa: CASSQEKDFLNTEAFF
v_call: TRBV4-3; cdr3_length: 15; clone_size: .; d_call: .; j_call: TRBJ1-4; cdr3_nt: TGCGCCAGCAGCCAAGACGTACTCCGTAATGAAAAACTGTTTTTT; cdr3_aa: CASSQDVLRNEKLFF
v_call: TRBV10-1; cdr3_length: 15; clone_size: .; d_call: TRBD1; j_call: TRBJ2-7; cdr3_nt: TGCGCCAGCAGTGAGTCCGGACAGGGAACCTACGAGCAGTACTTC; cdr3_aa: CASSESGQGTYEQYF
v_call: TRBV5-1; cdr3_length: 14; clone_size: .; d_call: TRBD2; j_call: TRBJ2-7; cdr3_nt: TGCGCCAGCAGCGGCATAGCGGGAGAGGACGAGCAGTACTTC; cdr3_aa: CASSGIAGEDEQYF
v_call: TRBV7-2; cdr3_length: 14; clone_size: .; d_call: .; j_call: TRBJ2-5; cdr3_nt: TGTGCCAGCAGCCCCTTAAGAGGCCGGGGGACCCAGTACTTC; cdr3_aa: CASSPLRGRGTQYF
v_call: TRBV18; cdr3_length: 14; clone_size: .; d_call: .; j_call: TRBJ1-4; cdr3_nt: TGTGCCAGCTCACGAACAGCAACTAATGAAAAACTGTTTTTT; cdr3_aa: CASSRTATNEKLFF
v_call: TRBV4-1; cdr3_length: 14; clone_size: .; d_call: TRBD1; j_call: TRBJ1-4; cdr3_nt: TGCGCCAGCAGCCAGACAGGGTTCAATGAAAAACTGTTTTTT; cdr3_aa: CASSQTGFNEKLFF
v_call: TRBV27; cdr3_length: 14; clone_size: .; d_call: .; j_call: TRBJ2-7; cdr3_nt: TGTGCCAGCAGGGGGGCGGGGGTCTCCTACGAGCAGTACTTC; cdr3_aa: CASRGAGVSYEQYF
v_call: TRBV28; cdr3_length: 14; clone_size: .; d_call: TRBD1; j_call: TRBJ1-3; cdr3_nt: TGTGCCAGCACCCCGGCGGGACAGGGAAACACCATATATTTT; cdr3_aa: CASTPAGQGNTIYF
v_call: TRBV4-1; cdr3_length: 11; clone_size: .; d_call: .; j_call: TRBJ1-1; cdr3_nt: TGCGCCAGCAGCCGGGGCTCTGAAGCTTTCTTT; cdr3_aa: CASSRGSEAFF
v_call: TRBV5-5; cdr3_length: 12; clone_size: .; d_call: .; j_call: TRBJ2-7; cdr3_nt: TGTGCCAGCGGTTCGACAGTGTACGAGCAGTACTTC; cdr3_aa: CASGSTVYEQYF
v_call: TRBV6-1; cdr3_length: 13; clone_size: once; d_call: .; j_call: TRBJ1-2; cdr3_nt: TGTGCCAGCAGTGACGGGGGGGGCTATGGCTACACCTTC; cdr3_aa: CASSDGGGYGYTF
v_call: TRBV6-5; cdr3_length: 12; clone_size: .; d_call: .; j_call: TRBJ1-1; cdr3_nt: TGTGCCAGCAGACGAGGGAACACTGAAGCTTTCTTT; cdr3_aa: CASRRGNTEAFF